This is a list of T cell receptor beta chains from one sample in a study of shared clonotypes between healthy human individuals. The repertoire was sequenced with immunoSEQ multiplex PCR; TCRdb's copy has only in-frame clones and lacks some. Among approximately 2,200,000 clones listed, more than 85% were seen once. The sequenced sample consisted of naive CD8+ T cells from PBMCs. The source of these receptors is a man younger than 30 in good health. Some clones in this sample may be carry-over from other donors' samples. Both conserved end residues are part of each CDR3. The D gene is left open where the match is weak. Only part of the rows carry a size: once, few, many, or a class if the clone is expanded.

>TRBJ2-1|NA|NA|TRBV7-8
CASSLYPDRPISYNEQFF
TGTGCCAGCAGCTTATATCCCGACAGGCCCATTTCCTACAATGAGCAGTTCTTC
>TRBJ1-5|TRBD1|once|TRBV7-9
CASSLGGQARLGQPQHF
TGTGCCAGCAGCTTAGGAGGACAGGCGCGGTTGGGGCAGCCCCAGCATTTT
>TRBJ2-3|TRBD1|NA|TRBV11-2
CASSLVLTGGVGPSDTQYF
TGTGCCAGCAGCTTAGTATTGACAGGGGGCGTGGGACCCTCTGATACGCAGTATTTT
>TRBJ2-7|NA|NA|TRBV20-1
CSARDLWGPQF
TGCAGTGCTAGAGATCTCTGGGGGCCCCAATTC
>TRBJ1-2|TRBD1|NA|TRBV7-9
CASSLGQGSYTF
TGTGCCAGCAGCCTTGGACAGGGTAGCTACACCTTC
>TRBJ2-7|NA|NA|TRBV13
CASSNPSVSYEQYF
TGTGCCAGCAGCAACCCTAGCGTCTCCTACGAGCAGTACTTC
>TRBJ1-1|NA|NA|TRBV28
CASSPGTEAFF
TGTGCCAGCAGTCCGGGGACTGAAGCTTTCTTT
>TRBJ2-3|NA|NA|TRBV7-9
CASSPKGAAWADTQYF
TGTGCCAGCAGCCCGAAGGGCGCCGCCTGGGCCGATACGCAGTATTTT
>TRBJ2-7|NA|NA|TRBV19
CASRGSYEQYF
TGTGCCAGTAGGGGCTCCTACGAGCAGTACTTC
>TRBJ2-3|TRBD2|once|TRBV11-2
CASSFYRGLAVDTQYF
TGTGCCAGCAGCTTCTACAGGGGACTAGCAGTAGATACGCAGTATTTT
>TRBJ2-7|NA|NA|TRBV25-1
CASRVGSLDQQYF
TGTGCCAGCAGAGTAGGCTCACTGGACCAGCAGTACTTC
>TRBJ2-1|TRBD2|NA|TRBV10-3
CAISDQRTSGLNEQFF
TGTGCCATCAGTGATCAACGGACTAGCGGGCTCAATGAGCAGTTCTTC
>TRBJ2-7|TRBD1|NA|TRBV27
CASTASPGQVPYEQYF
TGTGCCAGCACTGCATCACCGGGACAGGTCCCCTACGAGCAGTACTTC
>TRBJ2-3|NA|NA|TRBV7-9
CASSLALLDTQYF
TGTGCCAGCAGCTTAGCACTGCTAGATACGCAGTATTTT
>TRBJ2-7|NA|NA|TRBV2
CASSRQEQYF
TGTGCCAGCAGTAGACAGGAGCAGTACTTC
>TRBJ2-2|TRBD1|NA|TRBV11-2
CASSSTRTGIGELFF
TGTGCCAGCAGCTCAACCCGGACAGGGATCGGGGAGCTGTTTTTT
>TRBJ1-2|NA|NA|TRBV10-3
CAISVAGSGDGYTF
TGTGCCATCAGTGTGGCAGGGTCGGGAGATGGCTACACCTTC
>TRBJ2-3|TRBD1|NA|TRBV10-3
CAISGGTEPSTDTQYF
TGTGCCATCAGTGGAGGGACAGAGCCTAGCACAGATACGCAGTATTTT
>TRBJ2-1|NA|NA|TRBV19
CASSMGSYNEQFF
TGTGCCAGTAGTATGGGCTCCTACAATGAGCAGTTCTTC
>TRBJ1-1|NA|NA|TRBV6-1
CASSEETYSTEAFF
TGTGCCAGCAGTGAGGAGACGTACAGCACTGAAGCTTTCTTT
>TRBJ1-2|TRBD1|NA|TRBV4-3
CASSLGQGANYGYTF
TGCGCCAGCAGCCTCGGACAGGGCGCTAACTATGGCTACACCTTC
>TRBJ1-5|NA|NA|TRBV14
CASSQGSAGNQPQHF
TGTGCCAGCAGCCAAGGGTCGGCGGGTAATCAGCCCCAGCATTTT
>TRBJ1-1|NA|NA|TRBV27
CASSFGGSNTEAFF
TGTGCCAGCAGTTTCGGGGGGTCGAACACTGAAGCTTTCTTT
>TRBJ2-7|NA|NA|TRBV7-3
CASSLSASSYEQYF
TGTGCCAGCAGCTTATCGGCTAGCTCCTACGAGCAGTACTTC
>TRBJ2-1|NA|NA|TRBV5-6
CASSLEWEFSYNEQFF
TGTGCCAGCAGCTTGGAGTGGGAGTTCTCCTACAATGAGCAGTTCTTC
>TRBJ1-1|TRBD1|NA|TRBV28
CASSPLTGRRTEAFF
TGTGCCAGCAGTCCCTTGACAGGGAGAAGGACTGAAGCTTTCTTT
>TRBJ1-1|NA|once|TRBV19
CASRGEIEAFF
TGTGCCAGTAGGGGGGAGATTGAAGCTTTCTTT
>TRBJ1-4|NA|NA|TRBV11-2
CASSLHGGAENEKLFF
TGTGCCAGCAGCCTACACGGGGGTGCAGAGAATGAAAAACTGTTTTTT
>TRBJ1-5|TRBD1|NA|TRBV6-5
CASSPGQGYNQPQHF
TGTGCCAGCAGCCCGGGACAGGGCTACAATCAGCCCCAGCATTTT
>TRBJ1-2|TRBD1|NA|TRBV2
CASSDRTGGNYGYTF
TGTGCCAGCAGTGACAGGACAGGGGGCAACTATGGCTACACCTTC
>TRBJ2-1|TRBD2|NA|TRBV4-3
CASSTGLAGVGQFF
TGCGCCAGCAGCACGGGCCTAGCGGGAGTGGGGCAGTTCTTC
>TRBJ1-5|NA|NA|TRBV27
CASDSLPGLWNQPQHF
TGTGCCAGCGACAGTTTGCCCGGACTTTGGAATCAGCCCCAGCATTTT
>TRBJ2-6|NA|NA|TRBV9
CASSARSGANVLTF
TGTGCCAGCAGCGCCCGCTCTGGGGCCAACGTCCTGACTTTC
>TRBJ1-2|NA|NA|TRBV28
CASSFRVGEQVIGYTF
TGTGCCAGCAGTTTTCGGGTGGGAGAACAGGTGATTGGCTACACCTTC
>TRBJ1-2|TRBD1|NA|TRBV7-9
CASSTLGTAQVYGYTF
TGTGCCAGCAGCACATTAGGGACAGCCCAAGTCTATGGCTACACCTTC
>TRBJ2-1|TRBD1|once|TRBV4-1
CASSQKTGGIAHNEQFF
TGCGCCAGCAGCCAAAAAACAGGGGGGATAGCCCACAATGAGCAGTTCTTC
>TRBJ2-1|NA|once|TRBV27
CASSLRTVNNEQFF
TGTGCCAGCAGTCTTCGGACAGTTAACAATGAGCAGTTCTTC
>TRBJ2-5|NA|NA|TRBV27
CASSLLASSLKTQYF
TGTGCCAGCAGTTTATTAGCTAGCTCCCTCAAGACCCAGTACTTC